Each of the 13 T cell receptor beta chains below was sequenced from the same sample in a study of shared clonotypes between healthy human individuals. It was CD45RO-negative cells, positively selected for CCR7, that made up naive CD8 cells, with terminally differentiated effector memory CD45RA+ cells excluded. Profiling relied on immunoSEQ multiplex PCR, and the TCRdb table lists in-frame clones only, not all of them. This table holds about 2.2 million clones, around 95% found once. Sequenced input: naive CD8+ T cells from PBMCs. These receptors were obtained from a man in his late teens or twenties in good health. Some clones in this sample may be carry-over from other donors' samples.

V and J are TRBV14 and TRBJ2-5; 8 nucleotides agree with TRBD2. Looked up from germline, CDR1 is SGHDN and CDR2 is FVKESK. Germline trimming cut 1 base from V and 2 bases from J; bases unmatched to any gene: 3. The CDR3 is 15 amino acids. CDR3 protein: CASSQGGTRQETQYF. The CDR3 region has the DNA TGTGCCAGCAGCCAAGGGGGGACTAGGCAAGAGACCCAGTACTTC.

This clone was seen just once. The chain uses TRBV6-6 and TRBJ2-5; D tentatively fits TRBD1 or TRBD2 (5 bases each). The CDR3 spans 15 residues. In germline, CDR1 is MNHNY, CDR2 SVGAGI (reference sequence). Trimming shortened V by 7 bases and J by 5 bases, and 20 bases separated the two germline ends. CDR3 amino acids: CASTLVEAGSETQYF. The CDR3 nucleotides read TGTGCCAGCACCCTCGTGGAGGCAGGGAGTGAGACCCAGTACTTC.

This chain connects TRBV9 to TRBJ2-1; D possibly uses TRBD1 or TRBD2 (5 bases each). Trimming removed 0 bases from V and 10 bases from J, with 14 bases in between. The V gene's germline CDR1 is SGDLS and CDR2 YYNGEE. The CDR3 length is 14 residues. The CDR3 bases are TGTGCCAGCAGCGTAGTAAGGTCAGGGAGCGAGCAGTTCTTC. Its translation: CASSVVRSGSEQFF.

This chain joins TRBV18 and TRBJ2-5; TRBD1 matches at 10 bases. CDR1 and CDR2 (germline): KGHSH, LQKENI. The V segment lost 3 bases and the J segment 5 bases; nucleotides outside the gene matches: 9. The CDR3 runs 16 residues. The CDR3, as DNA: TGTGCCAGCTCACCCCCGGGACAGGGGCCGGGGGAGACCCAGTACTTC. Translated: CASSPPGQGPGETQYF.

This sequence joins TRBV30 and TRBJ1-2; D call uncertain. Germline CDR1 reads GTSNPN; CDR2 reads SVGIG (reference sequence). The CDR3 spans 13 residues. Trimming cost V 0 bases and J 4 bases, with 9 bases left between them. CDR3 residues: CAWSVGLPYGYTF. In DNA, the CDR3 is TGTGCCTGGAGTGTCGGTTTGCCCTATGGCTACACCTTC.

This chain joins TRBV9 and TRBJ2-1; 10 bases are a match to TRBD1. Germline CDR1 and CDR2: SGDLS and YYNGEE. CDR3 size: 16 residues. V gave up 0 bases and J gave up 5 bases; unmatched junction bases: 5. The CDR3 reads CASSVAGTGADNEQFF. Here the CDR3 DNA reads TGTGCCAGCAGCGTAGCCGGGACAGGGGCCGACAATGAGCAGTTCTTC.

The chain recombines TRBV7-9 with TRBJ1-2; 7 positions agree with TRBD1. Germline assignment: CDR1 SEHNR and CDR2 FQNEAQ (reference sequence). The CDR3 covers 16 residues. With 5 bases clipped from V and 5 bases from J, the junction kept 14 bases outside the gene matches. The CDR3 here is CASSPPGGQGRYGYTF. In DNA, the CDR3 is TGTGCCAGCAGCCCCCCAGGGGGTCAGGGGAGGTATGGCTACACCTTC.

V usage is TRBV30 and J usage is TRBJ2-6; no reliable D call. Germline CDR1 and CDR2: GTSNPN and SVGIG (reference sequence). Trimming removed 2 bases from V and 1 base from J, with 6 bases in between. The CDR3 is 14 residues long. CDR3 amino acids: CAWSFGSGANVLTF. The DNA of the CDR3 is TGTGCCTGGAGTTTCGGGTCTGGGGCCAACGTCCTGACTTTC.

The rearrangement joins TRBV28 to TRBJ2-2; D uncertain. The germline CDR1 and CDR2 sequences are MDHEN and SYDVKM. The CDR3 length is 12 residues. Trimming left V 7 bases short and J 4 bases short, with 7 bases between. CDR3 residues: CASNALTGELFF. The CDR3 DNA sequence: TGTGCCAGCAACGCTCTCACCGGGGAGCTGTTTTTT.

V gene TRBV27 combines with J gene TRBJ2-3; 9 nucleotides agree with TRBD1. The CDR3 sequence is 15 residues long. Germline CDR1 and CDR2: MNHEY and SMNVEV (reference sequence). Trimming at V came to 5 bases and at J to 5 bases, leaving 8 bases not matched to a gene. The CDR3 protein is CASSQGTGLGDTQYF. The CDR3, as DNA: TGTGCCAGCAGTCAAGGGACAGGGTTAGGAGATACGCAGTATTTT.

The chain recombines TRBV27 with TRBJ2-7, with 12 bases matching TRBD2. Per the germline V gene, CDR1 is MNHEY and CDR2 is SMNVEV (reference sequence). The CDR3 covers 16 residues. J was trimmed by 6 bases and V by 8 bases; bases with no gene match: 14. This CDR3 is CASGGASGRGPGEQYF. The CDR3 coding sequence is TGTGCCAGCGGTGGGGCTAGCGGGAGGGGCCCTGGCGAGCAGTACTTC.

V is TRBV10-3 and J is TRBJ1-2; D is possibly TRBD1 (6 bases). This CDR3 spans 13 amino acids. Per germline, CDR1 ENHRY and CDR2 SYGVKD. Trimming took off 3 bases at V and 8 bases at J, with 13 bases between the two ends. DNA for the CDR3: TGTGCCATCAGTGATTTGGGGCAGGGGGGCTACACCTTC. This translates into CAISDLGQGGYTF.

V usage is TRBV19 and J usage is TRBJ2-3, with 8 bases fitting TRBD2. The CDR3 has 16 residues. The germline V gene encodes CDR1 LNHDA and CDR2 SQIVND (reference sequence). V lost 6 bases, J lost 4 bases, and 12 bases stayed unmatched. CDR3 sequence: CASSAEVAGGPDTQYF. In DNA form, the CDR3 reads TGTGCCAGTAGCGCCGAAGTTGCGGGAGGCCCAGATACGCAGTATTTT.